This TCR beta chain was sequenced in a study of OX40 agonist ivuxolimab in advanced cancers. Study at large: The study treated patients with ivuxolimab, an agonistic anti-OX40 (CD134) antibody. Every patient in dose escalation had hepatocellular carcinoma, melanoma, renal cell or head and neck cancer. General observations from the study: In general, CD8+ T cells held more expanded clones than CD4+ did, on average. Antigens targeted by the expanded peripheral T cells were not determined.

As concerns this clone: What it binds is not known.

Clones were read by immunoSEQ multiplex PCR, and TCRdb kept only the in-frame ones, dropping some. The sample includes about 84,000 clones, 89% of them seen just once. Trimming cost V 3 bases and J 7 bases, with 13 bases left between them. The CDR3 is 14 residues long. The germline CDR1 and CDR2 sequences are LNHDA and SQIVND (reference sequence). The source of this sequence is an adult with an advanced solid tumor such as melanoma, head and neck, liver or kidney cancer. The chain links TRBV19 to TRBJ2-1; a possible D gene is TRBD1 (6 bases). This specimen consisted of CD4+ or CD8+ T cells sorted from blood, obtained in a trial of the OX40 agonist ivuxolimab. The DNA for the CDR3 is TGTGCCAGTAGTATTTCCCGAGGACAGAATGAGCAGTTCTTC. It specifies CASSISRGQNEQFF.